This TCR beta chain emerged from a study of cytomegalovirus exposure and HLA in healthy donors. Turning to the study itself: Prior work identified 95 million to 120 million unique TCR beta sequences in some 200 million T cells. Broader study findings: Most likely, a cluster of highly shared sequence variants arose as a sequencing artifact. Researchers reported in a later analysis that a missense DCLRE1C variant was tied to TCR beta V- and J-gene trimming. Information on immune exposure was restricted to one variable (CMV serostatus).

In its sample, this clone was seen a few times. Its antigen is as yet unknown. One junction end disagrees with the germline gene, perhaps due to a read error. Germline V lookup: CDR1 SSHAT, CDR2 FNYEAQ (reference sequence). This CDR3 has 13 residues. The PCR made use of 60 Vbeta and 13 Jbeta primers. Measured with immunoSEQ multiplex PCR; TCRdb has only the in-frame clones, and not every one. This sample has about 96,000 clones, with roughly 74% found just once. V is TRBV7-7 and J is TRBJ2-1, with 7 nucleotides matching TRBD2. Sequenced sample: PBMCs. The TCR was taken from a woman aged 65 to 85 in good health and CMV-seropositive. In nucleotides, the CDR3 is TGTGCTAGCAGCCCGGGGAGGGTCAATGAGCAGTTCTTC. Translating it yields CASSPGRVNEQFF.